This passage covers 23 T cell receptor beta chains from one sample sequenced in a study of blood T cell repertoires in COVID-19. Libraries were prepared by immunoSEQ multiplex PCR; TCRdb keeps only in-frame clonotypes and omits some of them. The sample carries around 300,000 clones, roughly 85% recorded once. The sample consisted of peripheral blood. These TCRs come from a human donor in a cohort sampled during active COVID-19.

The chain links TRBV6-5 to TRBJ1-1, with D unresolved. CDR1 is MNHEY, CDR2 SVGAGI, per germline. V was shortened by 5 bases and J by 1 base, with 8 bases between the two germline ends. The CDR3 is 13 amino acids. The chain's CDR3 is CASSNTANTEAFF. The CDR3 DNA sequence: TGTGCCAGCAGTAACACCGCGAACACTGAAGCTTTCTTT.

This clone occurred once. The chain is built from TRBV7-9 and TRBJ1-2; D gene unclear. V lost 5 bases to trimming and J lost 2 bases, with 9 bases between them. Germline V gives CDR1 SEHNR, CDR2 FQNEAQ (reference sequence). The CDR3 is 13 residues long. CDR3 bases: TGTGCCAGCAGCGAGGAGGACAACTATGGCTACACCTTC. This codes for CASSEEDNYGYTF.

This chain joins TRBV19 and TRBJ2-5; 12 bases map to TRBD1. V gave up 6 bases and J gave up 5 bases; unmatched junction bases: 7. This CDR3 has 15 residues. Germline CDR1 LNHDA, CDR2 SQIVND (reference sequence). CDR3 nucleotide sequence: TGTGCCAGTAGCAGGGGGACAGGGGGCACGGAGACCCAGTACTTC. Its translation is CASSRGTGGTETQYF.

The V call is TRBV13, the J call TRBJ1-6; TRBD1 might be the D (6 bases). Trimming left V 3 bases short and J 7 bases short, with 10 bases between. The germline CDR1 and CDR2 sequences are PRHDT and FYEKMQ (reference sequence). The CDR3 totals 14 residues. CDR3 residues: CASSFGTLNSPLHF. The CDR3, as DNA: TGTGCCAGCAGCTTTGGGACACTGAATTCACCCCTCCACTTT.

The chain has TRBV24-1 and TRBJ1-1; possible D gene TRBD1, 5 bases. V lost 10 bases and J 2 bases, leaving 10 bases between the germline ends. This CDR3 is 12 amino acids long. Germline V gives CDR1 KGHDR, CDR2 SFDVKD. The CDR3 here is CATVGENTEAFF. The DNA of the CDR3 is TGTGCCACGGTAGGGGAAAACACTGAAGCTTTCTTT.

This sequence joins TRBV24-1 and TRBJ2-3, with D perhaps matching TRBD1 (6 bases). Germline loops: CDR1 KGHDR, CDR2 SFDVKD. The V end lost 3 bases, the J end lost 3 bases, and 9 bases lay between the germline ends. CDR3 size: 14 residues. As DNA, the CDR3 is TGTGCCACCAGTGATAATCAGGGGACAGATACGCAGTATTTT. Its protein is CATSDNQGTDTQYF.

The CDR3 nucleotides read TGCAGTGCTAGACAGGGTCCCGAGCAGTACTTC. This sequence encodes CSARQGPEQYF. The V and J genes are TRBV20-1 and TRBJ2-7; TRBD1 is a possible D gene (5 bases). Trimming stripped 2 bases from V and 6 bases from J, with 8 bases between. The CDR3 covers 11 residues. Germline V gene lookup returns CDR1 DFQATT and CDR2 SNEGSKA (reference sequence).

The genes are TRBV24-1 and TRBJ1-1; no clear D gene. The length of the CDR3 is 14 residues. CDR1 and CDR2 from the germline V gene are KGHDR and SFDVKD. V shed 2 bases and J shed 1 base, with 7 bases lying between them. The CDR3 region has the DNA TGTGCCACCAGTGATTCATCGGGGAACACTGAAGCTTTCTTT. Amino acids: CATSDSSGNTEAFF.

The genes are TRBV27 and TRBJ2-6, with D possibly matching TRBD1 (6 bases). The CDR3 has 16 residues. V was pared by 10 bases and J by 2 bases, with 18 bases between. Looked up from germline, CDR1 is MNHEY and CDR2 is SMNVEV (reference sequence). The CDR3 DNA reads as TGTGCCACCCGGGACATTCGGAATCCTGGGGCCAACGTCCTGACTTTC. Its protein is CATRDIRNPGANVLTF.

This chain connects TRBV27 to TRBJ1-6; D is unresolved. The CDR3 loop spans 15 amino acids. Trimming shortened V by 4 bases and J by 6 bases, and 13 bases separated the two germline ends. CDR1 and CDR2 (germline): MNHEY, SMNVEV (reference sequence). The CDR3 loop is CASSSFRETNSPLHF. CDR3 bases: TGTGCCAGCAGTTCGTTTAGGGAGACTAATTCACCCCTCCACTTT.

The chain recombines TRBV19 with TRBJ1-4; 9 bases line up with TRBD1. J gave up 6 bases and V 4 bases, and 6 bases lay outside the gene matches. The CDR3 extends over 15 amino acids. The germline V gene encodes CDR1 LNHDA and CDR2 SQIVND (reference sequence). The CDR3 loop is CASSRGTGLDEKLFF. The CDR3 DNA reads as TGTGCCAGTAGTAGGGGGACAGGGCTCGATGAAAAACTGTTTTTT.

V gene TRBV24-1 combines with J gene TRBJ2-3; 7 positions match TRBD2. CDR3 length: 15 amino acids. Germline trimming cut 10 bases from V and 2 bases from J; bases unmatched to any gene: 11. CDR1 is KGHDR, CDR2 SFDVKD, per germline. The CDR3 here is CATTSGLTITDTQYF. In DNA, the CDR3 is TGTGCCACGACGTCGGGACTAACAATCACAGATACGCAGTATTTT.

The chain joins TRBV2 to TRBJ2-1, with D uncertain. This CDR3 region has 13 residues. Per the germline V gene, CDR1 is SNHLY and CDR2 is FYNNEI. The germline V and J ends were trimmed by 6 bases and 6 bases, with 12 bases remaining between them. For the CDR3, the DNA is TGTGCCAGCAGCGTCGGAGAAGGCAATGAGCAGTTCTTC. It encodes CASSVGEGNEQFF.

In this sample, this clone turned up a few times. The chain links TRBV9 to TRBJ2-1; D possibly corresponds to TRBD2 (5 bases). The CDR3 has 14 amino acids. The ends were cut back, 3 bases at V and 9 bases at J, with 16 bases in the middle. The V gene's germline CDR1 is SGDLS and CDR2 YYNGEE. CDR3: CASSAEAGLGEQFF. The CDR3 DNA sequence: TGTGCCAGCAGCGCGGAGGCTGGATTGGGTGAGCAGTTCTTC.

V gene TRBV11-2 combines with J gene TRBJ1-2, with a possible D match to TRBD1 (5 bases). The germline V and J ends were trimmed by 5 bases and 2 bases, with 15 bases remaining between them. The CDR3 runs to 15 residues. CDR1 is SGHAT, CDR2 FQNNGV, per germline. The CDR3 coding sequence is TGTGCCAGCAGCCCCGGCGGGGGTCTGAACTATGGCTACACCTTC. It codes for CASSPGGGLNYGYTF.

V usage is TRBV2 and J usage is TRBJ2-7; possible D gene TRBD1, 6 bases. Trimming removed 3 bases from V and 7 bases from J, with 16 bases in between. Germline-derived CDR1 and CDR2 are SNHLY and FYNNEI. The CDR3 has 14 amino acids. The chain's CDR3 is CASSEGQELNEQYF. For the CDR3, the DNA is TGTGCCAGCAGTGAGGGACAAGAGCTAAATGAGCAGTACTTC.

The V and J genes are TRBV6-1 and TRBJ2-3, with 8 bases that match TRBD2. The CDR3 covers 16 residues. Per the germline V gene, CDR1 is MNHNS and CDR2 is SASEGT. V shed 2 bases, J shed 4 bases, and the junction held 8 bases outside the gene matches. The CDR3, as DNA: TGTGCCAGCAGTGAAACCAGCGGGGGTATCGCAGATACGCAGTATTTT. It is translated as CASSETSGGIADTQYF.

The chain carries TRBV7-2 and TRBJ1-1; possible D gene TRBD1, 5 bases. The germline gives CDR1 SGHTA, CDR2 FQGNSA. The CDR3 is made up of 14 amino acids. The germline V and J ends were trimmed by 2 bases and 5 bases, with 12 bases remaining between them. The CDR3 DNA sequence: TGTGCCAGCAGCTTAAAGGGGATTGGGACTGAAGCTTTCTTT. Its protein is CASSLKGIGTEAFF.

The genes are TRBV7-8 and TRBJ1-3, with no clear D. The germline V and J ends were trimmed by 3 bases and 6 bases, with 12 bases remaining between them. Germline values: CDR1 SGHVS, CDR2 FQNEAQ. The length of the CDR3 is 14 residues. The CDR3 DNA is TGTGCCAGCAGCTTTCGGGAGACCTCAAACACCATATATTTT. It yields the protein CASSFRETSNTIYF.

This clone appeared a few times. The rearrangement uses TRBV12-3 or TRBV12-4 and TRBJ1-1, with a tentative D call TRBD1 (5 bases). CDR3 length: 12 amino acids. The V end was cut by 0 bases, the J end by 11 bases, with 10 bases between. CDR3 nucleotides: TGTGCCAGCAGTTTAGCCCGGGGGGACGCTTTCTTT. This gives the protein CASSLARGDAFF.

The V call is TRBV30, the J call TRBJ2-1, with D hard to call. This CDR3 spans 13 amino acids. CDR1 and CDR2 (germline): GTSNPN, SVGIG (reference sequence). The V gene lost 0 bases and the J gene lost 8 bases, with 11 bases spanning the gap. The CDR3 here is CAWSVSISDEQFF. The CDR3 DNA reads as TGTGCCTGGAGTGTAAGTATCTCGGATGAGCAGTTCTTC.

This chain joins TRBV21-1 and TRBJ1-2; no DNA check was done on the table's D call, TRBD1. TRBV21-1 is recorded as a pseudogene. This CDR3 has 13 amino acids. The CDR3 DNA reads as TGTGCCAGCAGCAAAGGACAGGGGAATGGCTACACCTTC. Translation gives CASSKGQGNGYTF.

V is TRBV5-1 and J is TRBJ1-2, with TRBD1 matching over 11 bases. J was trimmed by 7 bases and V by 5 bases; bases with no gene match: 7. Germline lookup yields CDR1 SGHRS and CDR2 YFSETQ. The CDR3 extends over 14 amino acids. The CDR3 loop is CASRSGGQGVGYTF. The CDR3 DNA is TGCGCCAGCAGATCCGGGGGACAGGGGGTTGGCTACACCTTC.